A single TCR beta chain is shown here with its context. Its antigen is unidentified. This sample was taken from a study of monozygotic twins with inflammatory bowel disease. Findings and limits, study-wide: Resolution of different T cell subtypes was not achieved. Perhaps reflecting limited power, concordant and discordant twins did not differ in repertoire similarity.

Looked up from germline, CDR1 is SGHRS and CDR2 is YFSETQ. The CDR3 covers 17 residues. TCRdb re-called the 5' RACE reads, yielding one record per CDR3 amino acid sequence without DNA. The sample data list approximately 340,000 distinct CDR3 sequences. The sample comprised blood. The genes are TRBV5-1 and TRBJ2-6; the D gene TCRdb calls, TRBD2, cannot be checked with no DNA. The sequence derives from a human donor with ulcerative colitis or Crohn's disease, or a healthy co-twin of an affected twin (not recorded which). The CDR3 loop reads CASSLVPVLSGANVLTF. The variable domain in full, completed from reference TRBV5-1 and TRBJ2-6, reads KAGVTQTPRYLIKTRGQQVTLSCSPISGHRSVSWYQQTPGQGLQFLFEYFSETQRNKGNFPGRFSGRQFSNSRSEMNVSTLELGDSALYLCASSLVPVLSGANVLTFGAGSRLTVL.